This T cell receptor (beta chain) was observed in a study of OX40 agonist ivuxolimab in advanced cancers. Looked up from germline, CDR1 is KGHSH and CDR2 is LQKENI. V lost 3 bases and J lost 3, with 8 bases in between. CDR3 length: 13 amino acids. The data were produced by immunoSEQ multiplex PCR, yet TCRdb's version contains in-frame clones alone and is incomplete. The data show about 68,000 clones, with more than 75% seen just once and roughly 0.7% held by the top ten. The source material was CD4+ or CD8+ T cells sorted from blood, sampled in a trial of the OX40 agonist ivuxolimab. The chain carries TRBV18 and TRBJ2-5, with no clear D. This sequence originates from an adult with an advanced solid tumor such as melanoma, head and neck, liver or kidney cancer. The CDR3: CASSPYREETQYF. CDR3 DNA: TGTGCCAGCTCACCGTACAGAGAAGAGACCCAGTACTTC.